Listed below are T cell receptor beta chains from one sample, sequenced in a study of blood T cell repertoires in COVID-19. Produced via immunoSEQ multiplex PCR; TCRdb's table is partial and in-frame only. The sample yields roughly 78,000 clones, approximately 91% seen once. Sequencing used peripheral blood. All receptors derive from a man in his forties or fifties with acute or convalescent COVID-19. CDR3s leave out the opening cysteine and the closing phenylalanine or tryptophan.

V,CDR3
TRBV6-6,ASSVAATSNTEAF
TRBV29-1,SVESLVSGGEAF
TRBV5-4,ASSLRTTEQY
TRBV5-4,ASSLGTGIAYEQY
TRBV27,ASTPRWGGRINEQF
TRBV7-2,ASSFDSYNEQF
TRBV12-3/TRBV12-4,ASSWTNYQPQH
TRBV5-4,ASSGGGQGNEKLF
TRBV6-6,ASRDPGQGNYEQY
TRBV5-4,ASSLAHSNTGELF
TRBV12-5,ASGLVVYRGRGDTQY
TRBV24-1,ATSDPRGGGTQY
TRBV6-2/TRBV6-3,ASSYRGQAFEAF
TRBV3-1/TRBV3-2,ASNPRRDTQY
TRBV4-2,ASSQGAEGLGYT
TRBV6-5,ASSYGTSGETQY
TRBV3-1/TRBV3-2,ASSVRGSPLH
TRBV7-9,ASSPPGGISGNTIY
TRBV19,ASSSRQGNTGELF
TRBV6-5,ASRGTTETQY
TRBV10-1,ASSAQGTGELF
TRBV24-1,ATNQGAHEQY
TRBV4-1,ASSSLTGGTEAF
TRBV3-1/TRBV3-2,ASSLRHQDNEQF
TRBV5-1,ASSFQRGFEETQY
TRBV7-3,ASSPRTTSDTQY
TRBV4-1,ASSQKPLAGGLDTQY
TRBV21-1,ASSKALEETQY
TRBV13,ASSPAGDSSTDTQY
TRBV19,ASSREGRSNQPQH
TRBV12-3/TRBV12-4,ASSFGSGDGYT
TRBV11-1,ASSQAGSSYNEQF
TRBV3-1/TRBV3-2,ASSANSGGKETQY
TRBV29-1,SVEDLTGNSYEQY
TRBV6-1,ASSEARTQY
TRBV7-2,ASSLAPGGFDEQY
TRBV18,ASSSGTGGRDTQY
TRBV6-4,ASSPGTGVTYEQY
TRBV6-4,ASSEGQSTDTQY
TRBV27,ASSLGQGGQPQH
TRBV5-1,ASSLSAASNGYT
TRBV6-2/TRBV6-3,ASSNQGLGTGELF
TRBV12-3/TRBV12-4,ATGEEGTGELF
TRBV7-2,ASSLFSAGLSYNEQF
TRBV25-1,ASRAGWSEAF
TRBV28,ASSSFWTGATNYGYT
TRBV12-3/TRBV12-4,ASSLATGGQF
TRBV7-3,ASRPTRSYNSPLH
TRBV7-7,ASSLTTGTYNEQF
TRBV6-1,ASSAQGARGNQPQH
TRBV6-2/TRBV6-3,ASSSIQGNRGYT
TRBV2,ASTTTGGTEAF
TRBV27,ASSSLREGYGYT
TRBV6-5,ASNPGTSGTNEQF
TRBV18,ASSLSGPYGYT
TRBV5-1,ASSLRTGDFVEQF
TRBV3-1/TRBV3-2,ASSHDRDRYGYT
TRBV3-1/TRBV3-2,ASSQGGYGYT
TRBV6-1,ASSATGGWGNQPQH